A single sample is the source of the 4 T cell receptor beta chains below, sequenced in a study of long-term antiretroviral therapy in people with HIV. The assay, immunoSEQ v3.0, was run at survey level. Assay: immunoSEQ multiplex PCR; the TCRdb copy retains only in-frame clones and omits some. The table shows around 26,000 clones, with more than 85% occurring only once. The starting material was unsorted PBMCs, obtained 2.6 to 2.8 years after starting antiretroviral therapy. These receptors all stem from a middle-aged man with HIV.

The J gene is TRBJ1-3, the V gene TRBV7-2; no definite D call. Germline loops: CDR1 SGHTA, CDR2 FQGNSA. The CDR3 contains 15 residues. V lost 2 bases and J lost 0, with 8 bases in between. The CDR3 DNA follows: TGTGCCAGCAGCTTATTAGCGAGCTCTGGAAACACCATATATTTT. Its translation: CASSLLASSGNTIYF.

The chain has TRBV11-1 and TRBJ1-5, with 7 bases that match TRBD1. The CDR3 is 15 residues long. J lost 1 base, V lost 3 bases, and 3 bases had no gene match. The germline gives CDR1 SGHAT, CDR2 FQDESV (reference sequence). The CDR3 region is CASSLGGQSNQPQHF. CDR3 bases: TGTGCCAGCAGCTTGGGGGGACAGAGCAATCAGCCCCAGCATTTT.

This rearrangement joins TRBV2 to TRBJ1-2, with unresolved D. V was shortened by 6 bases and J by 5 bases, with 16 bases between the two germline ends. CDR3 size: 14 residues. Germline V gene sequence: CDR1 SNHLY, CDR2 FYNNEI. The CDR3 sequence: CASSEDGPPYGYTF. CDR3 DNA sequence: TGTGCCAGCAGCGAGGACGGGCCCCCTTATGGCTACACCTTC.

The rearrangement joins TRBV6-4 to TRBJ1-3; D is unresolved. The germline V gene has CDR1 MRHNA and CDR2 SNTAGT. The CDR3 sequence is 16 residues long. Trimming cost V 5 bases and J 0 bases, with 14 bases left between them. This CDR3 is CASSYFIVLSGNTIYF. For the CDR3, the DNA is TGTGCCAGCAGTTACTTCATAGTTCTCTCTGGAAACACCATATATTTT.